This TCR beta chain was profiled in a study of Ad26.COV2.S vaccination and SARS-CoV-2 variants. The CDR3 extends over 15 amino acids. Trimming stripped 0 bases from V and 1 base from J, with 7 bases between. Per germline, CDR1 SGHRS and CDR2 YFSETQ. Sequencing was performed with immunoSEQ multiplex PCR; in TCRdb, only in-frame clones are kept and a portion is missing. The sample holds over 110,000 clones, roughly 89% seen once. The chain couples TRBV5-1 to TRBJ1-4, with a weak D call TRBD1 (5 bases). This TCR was sampled from a human donor who had recovered from COVID-19. Here the sequenced sample was peripheral blood, taken after recovery from COVID-19. The CDR3 region is CASSLGGVTNEKLFF. Here the CDR3 DNA reads TGCGCCAGCAGCTTGGGAGGGGTAACTAATGAAAAACTGTTTTTT.